This TCR beta chain was identified in a study of cytomegalovirus exposure and HLA in healthy donors. Use of 60 Vbeta and 13 Jbeta primers characterized the PCR. Libraries were prepared by immunoSEQ multiplex PCR; TCRdb keeps only in-frame clonotypes and omits some of them. The sample lists more than 110,000 clones, around four fifths seen once, with around 1.5% in the top ten. Germline values: CDR1 MNHEY, CDR2 SMNVEV (reference sequence). V dropped 4 bases and J dropped 2 bases, with 9 bases sitting between them. This CDR3 has 14 amino acids. The specimen was PBMCs. The TCR sequence derives from a man aged 25 to 45 in good health and CMV-seropositive. The V gene is TRBV27, the J gene TRBJ1-3; a possible D gene is TRBD1 (5 bases). The CDR3, as DNA: TGTGCCAGCAGTTCCGGGACTGCTGGAAACACCATATATTTT. Its translation is CASSSGTAGNTIYF.